The subject of this entry is one TCR beta chain. What it binds is not known. The data belong to a study of CD8+ T cells in alopecia areata. Overall study: For the treated group, dosing was oral tofacitinib at 5 to 10 mg twice daily.

Whole-study findings and limits: While patients received tofacitinib, many expanded lesional clones remained present in scalp and blood. Patients showed less clear TCR sequence sharing than mice, possibly partly because of HLA diversity.

After removal of 3 bases from V and 7 bases from J, the junction contained 14 bases not matched to a gene. Germline CDR1 MGHRA, CDR2 YSYEKL. This CDR3 has 16 amino acids. Investigators isolated RNA and reverse transcribed it into cDNA to act as the sequencing template. Assay used: immunoSEQ multiplex PCR; TCRdb lists only in-frame clones, some missing. The table lists hundreds of thousands of clones, nearly 60% of them singletons. The treatment was: oral pan-JAK inhibitor, 5-10 mg twice daily. Peripheral blood and lesional scalp punch biopsies came from alopecia areata patients. The specimen was CD4+ T cells sorted from blood, collected at week 24, from a patient treated with tofacitinib. V usage is TRBV4-1 and J usage is TRBJ1-2, with 7 bases aligning to TRBD1. The TCR sequence derives from a human donor with alopecia areata. CDR3 sequence reads: CASSQQIDRASAGYTF. Here the CDR3 DNA reads TGCGCCAGCAGCCAGCAAATCGACAGGGCCTCCGCTGGCTACACCTTC.